These T cell receptor beta chains were read from a single sample in a study of cytomegalovirus exposure and HLA in healthy donors. Data came from immunoSEQ multiplex PCR; TCRdb stores just in-frame clones and leaves some out. The sample holds about 94,000 clones, more than 70% seen once. Sequenced material: PBMCs. Receptors were obtained from a middle-aged woman in good health and CMV-seronegative. Both conserved end residues are part of each CDR3. The order of the fields is CDR3 protein, CDR3 DNA, D gene, clone size, V gene, J gene. A D gene is named only where the DNA matches it firmly. For some rows the clone size is stated as once, few or many, or as a class when expanded; others skip it.

CASSLGLAGNSYNEQFF	TGCGCCAGCAGCTTGGGACTAGCGGGCAACTCCTACAATGAGCAGTTCTTC	TRBD2	NA	TRBV5-1	TRBJ2-1
CASSTGETEQPQHF	TGCGCCAGCAGCACAGGGGAGACGGAGCAGCCCCAGCATTTT	TRBD1	NA	TRBV5-1	TRBJ1-5
CASSLGQVQAAEAFF	TGTGCCAGCAGCTTAGGGCAGGTCCAAGCGGCTGAAGCTTTCTTT	NA	NA	TRBV7-8	TRBJ1-1
CASSLYGTPETQYF	TGTGCTAGCAGCTTATACGGGACTCCGGAGACCCAGTACTTC	NA	NA	TRBV7-7	TRBJ2-5
CASSLIPGVWNTEAFF	TGTGCCAGCAGCTTAATCCCGGGGGTGTGGAACACTGAAGCTTTCTTT	NA	NA	TRBV13	TRBJ1-1
CASSLAGTGGATEAFF	TGCGCCAGCAGCTTGGCCGGGACAGGGGGCGCGACTGAAGCTTTCTTT	TRBD1	NA	TRBV5-1	TRBJ1-1
CSVEGLADNEQFF	TGCAGCGTTGAAGGACTAGCGGACAATGAGCAGTTCTTC	TRBD2	few	TRBV29-1	TRBJ2-1
CASSLTGGGNQPQNF	TGTGCCAGCAGTTTGACAGGGGGGGGCAATCAGCCCCAGAATTTT	TRBD1	NA	TRBV6-5	TRBJ1-5
CASSTGTSYGYPF	TGTGCCAGCAGTACGGGGACAAGCTATGGCTACCCCTTC	NA	NA	TRBV27	TRBJ1-2
CASRLRGSDEQFF	TGTGCCAGCAGACTACGGGGGAGCGATGAGCAGTTCTTC	NA	once	TRBV2	TRBJ2-1
CASSHRDPGQKGYTF	TGCGCCAGCAGCCATCGAGACCCGGGACAAAAAGGCTACACCTTC	NA	NA	TRBV4-3	TRBJ1-2
CASSGTGGGEQFF	TGTGCCAGCAGTGGGACAGGGGGCGGTGAGCAGTTCTTC	TRBD1	NA	TRBV2	TRBJ2-1
CSVEVGAGQAKIPTETQYF	TGCAGCGTTGAAGTTGGCGCGGGACAGGCCAAGATCCCAACGGAGACCCAGTACTTC	TRBD1	NA	TRBV29-1	TRBJ2-5
CASEGGAPTDTQYF	TGTGCCAGCGAGGGGGGGGCCCCCACAGATACGCAGTATTTT	NA	NA	TRBV6-1	TRBJ2-3
CASSLTGTGTYEQYF	TGTGCCAGCAGCTTAACCGGGACAGGAACCTACGAGCAGTACTTC	TRBD1	NA	TRBV7-6	TRBJ2-7
CASSLTGQGYGYTF	TGCGCCAGCAGCCTTACCGGGCAGGGGTATGGCTACACCTTC	NA	NA	TRBV4-1	TRBJ1-2
CASSLHSGTVNTEAFF	TGTGCCAGCAGTTTACACTCAGGGACAGTGAACACTGAAGCTTTCTTT	TRBD1	NA	TRBV28	TRBJ1-1
CASSVTVNTEAFF	TGTGCCAGCAGCGTGACAGTGAACACTGAAGCTTTCTTT	NA	NA	TRBV9	TRBJ1-1